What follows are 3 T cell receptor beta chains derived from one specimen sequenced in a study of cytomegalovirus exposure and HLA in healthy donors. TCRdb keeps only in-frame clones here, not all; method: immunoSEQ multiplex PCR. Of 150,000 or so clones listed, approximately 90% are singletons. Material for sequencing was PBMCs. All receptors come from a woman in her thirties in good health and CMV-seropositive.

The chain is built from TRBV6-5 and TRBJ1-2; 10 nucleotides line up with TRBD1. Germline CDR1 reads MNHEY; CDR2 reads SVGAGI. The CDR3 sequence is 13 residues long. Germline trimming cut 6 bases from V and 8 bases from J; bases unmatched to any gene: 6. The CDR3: CASRRDRGGGYTF. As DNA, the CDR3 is TGTGCCAGCAGGCGGGACAGGGGTGGGGGCTACACCTTC.

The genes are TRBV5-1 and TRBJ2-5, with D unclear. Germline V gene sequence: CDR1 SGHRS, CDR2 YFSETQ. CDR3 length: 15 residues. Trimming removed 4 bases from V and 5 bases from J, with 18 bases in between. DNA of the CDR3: TGCGCCAGCAGCCTGTACCAAACTCCGAGGGAGACCCAGTACTTC. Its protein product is CASSLYQTPRETQYF.

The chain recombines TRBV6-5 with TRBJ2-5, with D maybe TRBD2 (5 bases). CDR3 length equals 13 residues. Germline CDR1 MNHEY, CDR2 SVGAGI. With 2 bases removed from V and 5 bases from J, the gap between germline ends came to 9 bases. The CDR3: CASSYGRDETQYF. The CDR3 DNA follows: TGTGCCAGCAGTTACGGGAGAGATGAGACCCAGTACTTC.